The 27 T cell receptor beta chains below come from one sample, sequenced in a study of cytomegalovirus exposure and HLA in healthy donors. The PCR made use of 60 Vbeta and 13 Jbeta primers. Profiled with immunoSEQ multiplex PCR; TCRdb holds only in-frame clones, not every one. This sample contains some 21,000 clones. The specimen sequenced was PBMCs. All receptors come from a man in his 60s in good health and CMV-seropositive.

The chain uses TRBV19 and TRBJ2-5; 12 bases match TRBD2. The CDR3 is made up of 16 amino acids. V lost 6 bases and J lost 1; bases outside the gene matches: 6. CDR1 is LNHDA, CDR2 SQIVND, per germline (reference sequence). This CDR3 is CASSRTSGTFQETQYF. CDR3 nucleotide sequence: TGTGCCAGTAGCAGGACTAGCGGGACCTTCCAAGAGACCCAGTACTTC.

The gene calls are TRBV7-2 and TRBJ2-4; no reliable D call. V dropped 5 bases and J dropped 0 bases, with 14 bases sitting between them. The CDR3 consists of 16 residues. Germline CDR1 SGHTA, CDR2 FQGNSA. The CDR3 DNA reads as TGTGCCAGCAGCCCCGTGCCTGGCCTAGCCAAAAACATTCAGTACTTC. Translated, it gives CASSPVPGLAKNIQYF.

The chain links TRBV5-1 to TRBJ2-7; 7 positions match TRBD2. J gave up 3 bases and V 0 bases, and 6 bases lay outside the gene matches. The CDR3 sequence is 15 residues long. Germline V gene lookup returns CDR1 SGHRS and CDR2 YFSETQ. The CDR3 sequence: CASSLGLAANYEQYF. In DNA, the CDR3 is TGCGCCAGCAGCTTGGGCCTAGCGGCAAACTACGAGCAGTACTTC.

V usage is TRBV7-9 and J usage is TRBJ1-5; TRBD1 might be the D (5 bases). V gave up 1 base and J gave up 0 bases, with 13 bases separating them. CDR3 length: 17 amino acids. The germline gives CDR1 SEHNR, CDR2 FQNEAQ (reference sequence). This CDR3 reads CASSLGGTVYSNQPQHF. The CDR3 DNA reads as TGTGCCAGCAGCTTAGGGGGCACCGTGTATAGCAATCAGCCCCAGCATTTT.

DNA of the CDR3: TGTGCCAGCAGCCAATTTAATCTCGAGCAGTACTTC. This sequence encodes CASSQFNLEQYF. The chain links TRBV14 to TRBJ2-7; D gene unclear. V was clipped by 2 bases and J by 6 bases, with 8 bases between them. Germline lookup yields CDR1 SGHDN and CDR2 FVKESK. The CDR3 loop spans 12 amino acids. The full variable domain, in which reference TRBV14 and TRBJ2-7 provide the parts outside the CDR3, is EAGVTQFPSHSVIEKGQTVTLRCDPISGHDNLYWYRRVMGKEIKFLLHFVKESKQDESGMPNNRFLAERTGGTYSTLKVQPAELEDSGVYFCASSQFNLEQYFGPGTRLTVT.

The J gene is TRBJ2-1, the V gene TRBV5-6; TRBD2 matches 10 bases. The CDR3 is made up of 14 amino acids. Germline CDR1 reads SGHDT; CDR2 reads YYEEEE. With V trimmed by 2 bases and J by 8 bases, 4 bases remained unmatched. CDR3 nucleotide sequence: TGTGCCAGCAGCTTACTAGCGGGGCCCCATGAGCAGTTCTTC. Translation: CASSLLAGPHEQFF.

The chain recombines TRBV29-1 with TRBJ1-1; perhaps TRBD1 as D (6 bases). Between the trimmed V and J ends, which lost 4 bases and 5 bases, there was a span of 11 bases. Germline V lookup: CDR1 SQVTM, CDR2 ANQGSEA. The CDR3 covers 12 residues. CDR3 sequence (DNA): TGCAGCGTTGTGACTCAGGGGACTGAAGCTTTCTTT. Amino acid sequence: CSVVTQGTEAFF.

To note about this clone: Additional DNA sequences in this sample encode the identical CDR3. In nucleotides, the CDR3 is TGTGCCAGCAGTTTATTCCCAGGGAGGGTCTACGAGCAGTACTTC. Protein sequence: CASSLFPGRVYEQYF. The J gene is TRBJ2-7, the V gene TRBV27, with 7 bases fitting TRBD2. This CDR3 has 15 residues. The trim removed 1 base at V and 3 bases at J, leaving 6 bases unmatched. Looked up from germline, CDR1 is MNHEY and CDR2 is SMNVEV (reference sequence).

V is TRBV15 and J is TRBJ2-7; TRBD1 matches 10 bases. The CDR3 runs 15 residues. Germline trimming cut 0 bases from V and 2 bases from J; bases unmatched to any gene: 1. The germline gives CDR1 LNHNV, CDR2 YYDKDF (reference sequence). The CDR3 nucleotides read TGTGCCACCAGCAGAGAGGGACAGGGGACCTACGAGCAGTACTTC. It encodes CATSREGQGTYEQYF.

Points on this clone: The sample carries other DNA sequences with the same CDR3. The rearrangement links TRBV4-1 to TRBJ2-5; D might be TRBD2 (6 bases). In germline, CDR1 is MGHRA, CDR2 YSYEKL. This CDR3 is built from 13 residues. V was cut by 1 base and J by 4 bases, with 7 bases left in between. The CDR3 DNA is TGCGCCAGCAGCCAAGCGGGAGCAGAGACCCAGTACTTC. Translating it yields CASSQAGAETQYF.

The chain is built from TRBV29-1 and TRBJ2-1; the D gene is possibly TRBD2 (6 bases). Germline values: CDR1 SQVTM, CDR2 ANQGSEA. With 4 bases removed from V and 11 bases from J, the gap between germline ends came to 18 bases. This CDR3 is 13 amino acids long. Here the CDR3 DNA reads TGCAGCGTTGTGGGCGGGGAAGTACTTCAGCAGTTCTTC. Protein sequence: CSVVGGEVLQQFF.

V and J are TRBV5-1 and TRBJ2-2; 7 nucleotides match TRBD2. The CDR3 consists of 14 residues. Germline V gene sequence: CDR1 SGHRS, CDR2 YFSETQ. J lost 6 bases, V lost 4 bases, and 6 bases had no gene match. The CDR3 loop reads CASSPRGVAGELFF. In DNA, the CDR3 is TGCGCCAGCAGCCCTCGGGGGGTCGCCGGGGAGCTGTTTTTT.

This rearrangement joins TRBV5-1 to TRBJ2-1, with 9 bases identical to TRBD1. CDR1 is SGHRS and CDR2 is YFSETQ in the germline V gene. The CDR3 runs 14 residues. J gave up 3 bases and V 3 bases, and 1 base lay outside the gene matches. DNA of the CDR3: TGCGCCAGCAGCTCGACAGGGGGCTACAATGAGCAGTTCTTC. Protein product: CASSSTGGYNEQFF. The variable domain in full, with the rest retrieved from reference TRBV5-1 and TRBJ2-1, is KAGVTQTPRYLIKTRGQQVTLSCSPISGHRSVSWYQQTPGQGLQFLFEYFSETQRNKGNFPGRFSGRQFSNSRSEMNVSTLELGDSALYLCASSSTGGYNEQFFGPGTRLTVL.

The chain joins TRBV7-9 to TRBJ2-3; tentatively, D is TRBD1 (6 bases). CDR3 size: 15 residues. V lost 6 bases and J 2 bases, leaving 15 bases between the germline ends. CDR1 SEHNR and CDR2 FQNEAQ come from the germline V gene (reference sequence). The CDR3 sequence is CASRGPYRDTDTQYF. DNA of the CDR3: TGTGCCAGCAGAGGGCCCTACAGGGACACAGATACGCAGTATTTT. Full variable domain (remainder filled in from reference TRBV7-9 and TRBJ2-3): DTGVSQNPRHKITKRGQNVTFRCDPISEHNRLYWYRQTLGQGPEFLTYFQNEAQLEKSRLLSDRFSAERPKGSFSTLEIQRTEQGDSAMYLCASRGPYRDTDTQYFGPGTRLTVL.

The CDR3 reads CASSQEASLYTGELFF. For the CDR3, the DNA is TGCGCCAGCAGCCAAGAGGCTAGCCTATACACCGGGGAGCTGTTTTTT. The chain couples TRBV4-1 to TRBJ2-2; D is possibly TRBD2 (5 bases). The CDR3 length is 16 residues. The V gene lost 0 bases and the J gene lost 3 bases, with 11 bases spanning the gap. CDR1 and CDR2 (germline): MGHRA, YSYEKL.

The genes are TRBV5-1 and TRBJ2-5; no clear D gene. There are 13 residues in the CDR3. The germline V gene has CDR1 SGHRS and CDR2 YFSETQ. Trimming left V 0 bases short and J 3 bases short, with 6 bases between. CDR3 amino acids: CASSLAVEETQYF. CDR3 coding DNA: TGCGCCAGCAGCTTGGCCGTTGAAGAGACCCAGTACTTC.

The J gene is TRBJ1-5, the V gene TRBV7-2; a weak D match, TRBD1 (6 bases). Germline CDR1 SGHTA, CDR2 FQGNSA. V lost 6 bases and J 5 bases, leaving 14 bases between the germline ends. CDR3 length: 14 amino acids. This CDR3 reads CASSWGQGHQPQHF. The CDR3 DNA follows: TGTGCCAGCAGTTGGGGCCAGGGGCATCAGCCCCAGCATTTT. Looking up the rest from reference TRBV7-2 and TRBJ1-5 gives the full variable domain: GAGVSQSPSNKVTEKGKDVELRCDPISGHTALYWYRQSLGQGLEFLIYFQGNSAPDKSGLPSDRFSAERTGGSVSTLTIQRTQQEDSAVYLCASSWGQGHQPQHFGDGTRLSIL.

This sequence joins TRBV5-1 and TRBJ2-3; 15 bases line up with TRBD2. Germline CDR1 is SGHRS and CDR2 is YFSETQ. J gave up 4 bases and V 0 bases, and 0 bases lay outside the gene matches. This CDR3 contains 16 residues. In nucleotides, the CDR3 is TGCGCCAGCAGCTTGGGGACTAGCGGGAGGGCAGATACGCAGTATTTT. This translates into CASSLGTSGRADTQYF.

The chain employs TRBV29-1 and TRBJ2-7, with D perhaps matching TRBD2 (6 bases). The CDR3 totals 14 residues. V was shortened by 3 bases and J by 2 bases, with 14 bases between the two germline ends. CDR1 is SQVTM and CDR2 is ANQGSEA in the germline V gene. The CDR3 coding sequence is TGCAGCGTTGACGGGCTGGAGGGTGCCTACGAGCAGTACTTC. This translates into CSVDGLEGAYEQYF.

This chain uses TRBV5-1 with TRBJ2-1; 7 nucleotides line up with TRBD1. Trimming cost V 3 bases and J 5 bases; bases outside gene matches: 8. Germline CDR1 and CDR2: SGHRS and YFSETQ. This CDR3 has 15 residues. The CDR3 loop reads CASSYPDRVDNEQFF. The CDR3 bases are TGCGCCAGCAGCTACCCCGACAGGGTCGACAATGAGCAGTTCTTC.

The chain is built from TRBV19 and TRBJ1-2; tentatively, D is TRBD1 (5 bases). This CDR3 has 12 residues. Germline V gene data show CDR1 as LNHDA and CDR2 as SQIVND (reference sequence). V dropped 8 bases and J dropped 8 bases, with 15 bases sitting between them. CDR3 residues: CASQTPPGGYTF. CDR3 nucleotides: TGTGCCAGTCAAACCCCCCCAGGGGGCTACACCTTC.

V is TRBV18 and J is TRBJ2-6; 11 positions match TRBD1. V was clipped by 3 bases and J by 2 bases; unmatched bases: 3. The CDR3 contains 17 residues. Germline-derived CDR1 and CDR2 are KGHSH and LQKENI. The CDR3 bases are TGTGCCAGCTCACCGACGGGACAGGGGGCTGGGGCCAACGTCCTGACTTTC. Protein: CASSPTGQGAGANVLTF.

This chain joins TRBV5-1 and TRBJ2-2; 7 bases match TRBD1. From germline, CDR1 is SGHRS and CDR2 YFSETQ. V lost 0 bases, J lost 4 bases, and 3 bases stayed unmatched. This CDR3 spans 15 amino acids. CDR3 DNA: TGCGCCAGCAGCTTGGGACAGGGAAGCACCGGGGAGCTGTTTTTT. Its translation: CASSLGQGSTGELFF.

V is TRBV5-1 and J is TRBJ1-1; possibly TRBD1 for D (5 bases). Germline V gives CDR1 SGHRS, CDR2 YFSETQ. V was pared by 7 bases and J by 5 bases, with 15 bases between. This CDR3 has 13 amino acids. CDR3 in amino acids: CASGPGFETEAFF. DNA for the CDR3: TGCGCCAGCGGCCCAGGGTTTGAGACTGAAGCTTTCTTT.

V usage is TRBV30 and J usage is TRBJ2-1; 14 nucleotides match TRBD2. The junction had 5 bases not matched to a gene; V was cut back by 2 bases and J by 5 bases. The CDR3 runs to 16 residues. Germline CDR1 GTSNPN, CDR2 SVGIG (reference sequence). CDR3: CAWSWGTSGGDNEQFF. The CDR3 DNA sequence: TGTGCCTGGAGTTGGGGGACTAGCGGGGGCGACAATGAGCAGTTCTTC.

The chain recombines TRBV6-5 with TRBJ1-2; possibly TRBD1 for D (6 bases). Trimming removed 6 bases from V and 2 bases from J, with 13 bases in between. The CDR3 sequence is 14 residues long. Germline V lookup: CDR1 MNHEY, CDR2 SVGAGI. The CDR3 loop reads CASRAPGVNYGYTF. As DNA, the CDR3 is TGTGCCAGCAGGGCTCCAGGGGTCAACTATGGCTACACCTTC.

The DNA for the CDR3 is TGCAGAGCTCAAGGGGCGGGAGGCGCCGATACGCAGTATTTT. It yields the protein CRAQGAGGADTQYF. The rearrangement uses TRBV29-1 and TRBJ2-3, with 8 positions matching TRBD2. CDR1 is SQVTM, CDR2 ANQGSEA, per germline. This CDR3 has 14 amino acids.